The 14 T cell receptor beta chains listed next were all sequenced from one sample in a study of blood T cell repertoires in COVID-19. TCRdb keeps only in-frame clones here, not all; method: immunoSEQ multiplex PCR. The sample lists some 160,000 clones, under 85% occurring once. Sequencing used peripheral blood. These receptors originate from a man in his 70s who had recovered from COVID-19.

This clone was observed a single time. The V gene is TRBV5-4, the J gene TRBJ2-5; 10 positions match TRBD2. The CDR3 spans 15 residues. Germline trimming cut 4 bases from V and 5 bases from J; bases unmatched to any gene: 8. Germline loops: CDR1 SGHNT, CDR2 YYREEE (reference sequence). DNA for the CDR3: TGTGCCAGCAGCCTAAGCGGGAGGGCAGGGGAGACCCAGTACTTC. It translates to CASSLSGRAGETQYF.

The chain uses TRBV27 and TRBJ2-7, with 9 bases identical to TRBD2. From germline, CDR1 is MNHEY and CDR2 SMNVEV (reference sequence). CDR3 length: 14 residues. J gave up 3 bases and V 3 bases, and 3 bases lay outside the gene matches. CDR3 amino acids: CASSFTSGLYEQYF. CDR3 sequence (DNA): TGTGCCAGCAGTTTTACTAGCGGGCTCTACGAGCAGTACTTC.

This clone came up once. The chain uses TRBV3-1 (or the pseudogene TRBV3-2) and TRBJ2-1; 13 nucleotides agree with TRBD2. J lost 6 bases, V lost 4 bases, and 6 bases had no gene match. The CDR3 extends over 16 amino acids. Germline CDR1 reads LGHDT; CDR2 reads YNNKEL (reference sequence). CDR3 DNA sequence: TGTGCCAGCAGCCCAACTAGCGGGAGGGCCGTCAATGAGCAGTTCTTC. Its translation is CASSPTSGRAVNEQFF.

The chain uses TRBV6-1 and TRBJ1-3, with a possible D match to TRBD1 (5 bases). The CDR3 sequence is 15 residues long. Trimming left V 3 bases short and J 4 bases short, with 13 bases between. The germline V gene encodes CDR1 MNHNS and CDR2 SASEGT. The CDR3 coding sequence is TGTGCCAGCAGTGACCAGGGATCCCTAGGAAACACCATATATTTT. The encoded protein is CASSDQGSLGNTIYF.

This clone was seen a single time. This CDR3 reads CASSPGGAASSYNEQFF. In DNA, the CDR3 is TGTGCCAGCAGTCCAGGCGGGGCGGCAAGCTCCTACAATGAGCAGTTCTTC. V and J are TRBV28 and TRBJ2-1, with D possibly TRBD2 on 6 matching bases. This CDR3 has 17 residues. V was shortened by 5 bases and J by 0 bases, with 17 bases between the two germline ends. Germline-derived CDR1 and CDR2 are MDHEN and SYDVKM.

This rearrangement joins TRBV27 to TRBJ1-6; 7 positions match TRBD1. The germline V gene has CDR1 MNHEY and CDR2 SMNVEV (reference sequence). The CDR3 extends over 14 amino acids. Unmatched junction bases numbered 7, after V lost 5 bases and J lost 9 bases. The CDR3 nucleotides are TGTGCCAGCAGTGGTACGACAGGGTTTTCACCCCTCCACTTT. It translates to CASSGTTGFSPLHF.

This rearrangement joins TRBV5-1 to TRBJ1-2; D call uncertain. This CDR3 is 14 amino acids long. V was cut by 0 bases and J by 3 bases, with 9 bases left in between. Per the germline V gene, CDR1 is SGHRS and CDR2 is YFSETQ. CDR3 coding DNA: TGCGCCAGCAGCTTGGGATTGGGCGACTATGGCTACACCTTC. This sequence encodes CASSLGLGDYGYTF.

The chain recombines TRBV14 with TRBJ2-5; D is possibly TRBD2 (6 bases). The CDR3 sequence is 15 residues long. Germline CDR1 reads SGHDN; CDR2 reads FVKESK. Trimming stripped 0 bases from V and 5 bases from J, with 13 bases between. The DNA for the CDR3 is TGTGCCAGCAGCCAAGAGGCGGGACTTGAGGAGACCCAGTACTTC. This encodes CASSQEAGLEETQYF.

In DNA form, the CDR3 reads TGCAGCGTTGGAGGGTCTCCGGGGGGGACATCCTACCGCACAGATACGCAGTATTTT. It translates to CSVGGSPGGTSYRTDTQYF. The rearrangement uses TRBV29-1 and TRBJ2-3, with 8 positions matching TRBD2. The CDR3 length is 19 residues. The V segment lost 4 bases and the J segment 1 base; nucleotides outside the gene matches: 19. Germline lookup yields CDR1 SQVTM and CDR2 ANQGSEA.

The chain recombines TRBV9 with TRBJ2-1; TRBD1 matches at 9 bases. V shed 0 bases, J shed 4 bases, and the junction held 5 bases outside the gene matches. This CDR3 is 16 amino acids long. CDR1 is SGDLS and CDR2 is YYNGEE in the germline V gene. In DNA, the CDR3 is TGTGCCAGCAGCGTAGGCCGCGGACAGGGGTACAATGAGCAGTTCTTC. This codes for CASSVGRGQGYNEQFF.

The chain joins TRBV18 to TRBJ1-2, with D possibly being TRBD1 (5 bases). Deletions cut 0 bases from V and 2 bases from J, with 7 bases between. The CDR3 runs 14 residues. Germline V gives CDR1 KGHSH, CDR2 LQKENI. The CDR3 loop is CASSPPGPNYGYTF. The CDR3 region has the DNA TGTGCCAGCTCACCACCGGGGCCGAACTATGGCTACACCTTC.

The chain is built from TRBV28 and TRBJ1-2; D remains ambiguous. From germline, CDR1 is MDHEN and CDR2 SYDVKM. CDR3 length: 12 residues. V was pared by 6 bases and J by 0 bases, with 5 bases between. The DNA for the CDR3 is TGTGCCAGCAGGGAGACTAACTATGGCTACACCTTC. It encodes CASRETNYGYTF.

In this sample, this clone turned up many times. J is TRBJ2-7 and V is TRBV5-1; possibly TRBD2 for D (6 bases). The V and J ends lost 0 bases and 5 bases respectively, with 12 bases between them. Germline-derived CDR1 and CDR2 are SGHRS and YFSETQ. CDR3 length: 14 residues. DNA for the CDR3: TGCGCCAGCAGCTTGGTCGGGCCTAGCGACGAGCAGTACTTC. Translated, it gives CASSLVGPSDEQYF.

The CDR3 is CASSVGVQSNEKLFF. The CDR3 DNA follows: TGTGCCAGCAGCGTAGGGGTACAGTCCAATGAAAAACTGTTTTTT. The genes are TRBV9 and TRBJ1-4; no firm D call. The germline V gene has CDR1 SGDLS and CDR2 YYNGEE. V was clipped by 0 bases and J by 5 bases, with 11 bases between them. The CDR3 length is 15 residues.